The T cell receptor (beta chain) under discussion was sequenced for a study of cytomegalovirus exposure and HLA in healthy donors. The PCR made use of 60 Vbeta and 13 Jbeta primers. Generated by immunoSEQ multiplex PCR, the TCRdb table keeps only in-frame clones and is missing some. In the table there are 110,000 or so clones, under 90% of which are singletons. On this clone: Its antigen is not identified.

Broader study findings: The study had only CMV serostatus as immune exposure information.

The sequence was obtained from a woman aged 18-29 years in good health and CMV-seronegative. Input material: PBMCs.

This chain's CDR3 is CSVSPHRTSGGRETQYF. The CDR3 nucleotides are TGCAGCGTTTCCCCCCATCGGACTAGCGGGGGACGGGAGACCCAGTACTTC. J is TRBJ2-5 and V is TRBV29-1; TRBD2 aligns across 13 bases. Germline CDR1 reads SQVTM; CDR2 reads ANQGSEA. The V and J ends lost 5 bases and 5 bases, in that order; junction bases with no gene match: 14. This CDR3 spans 17 amino acids. The full variable domain, its missing parts supplied by reference TRBV29-1 and TRBJ2-5, is SAVISQKPSRDICQRGTSLTIQCQVDSQVTMMFWYRQQPGQSLTLIATANQGSEATYESGFVIDKFPISRPNLTFSTLTVSNMSPEDSSIYLCSVSPHRTSGGRETQYFGPGTRLLVL.